A single sample gave rise to the 7 T cell receptor beta chains below, sequenced in a study of T cells after yellow fever vaccination. TCRdb processed the 5' RACE reads anew with MiXCR; each CDR3 protein has one entry. The table has under 300,000 distinct CDR3 sequences, around 7% seen once; the top ten hold around 0.9%. The sequencing here drew on CD4+ T cells sorted from PBMCs, taken 15 days after the yellow fever booster vaccination. Source of these receptors: a man aged 25-40 years who received the YFV17D yellow fever vaccine.

This clonotype was seen only a few times. The rearrangement joins TRBV12-3 or TRBV12-4 to TRBJ2-1, with D maybe TRBD2 (5 bases). V was trimmed by 5 bases and J by 10 bases, leaving 18 bases between them. The CDR3 totals 14 residues. DNA for the CDR3: TGTGCCAGCAGTCAAGCACTAGGTTTAAGCGAGCAGTTCTTC. It encodes CASSQALGLSEQFF.

This clonotype was counted ten times or more. V and J are TRBV6-2 or TRBV6-3 and TRBJ2-7, with D possibly matching TRBD1 (5 bases). Trimming cost V 2 bases and J 5 bases, with 10 bases left between them. The CDR3 runs to 13 residues. In germline, CDR1 is MNHEY, CDR2 SVGEGT. The DNA of the CDR3 is TGTGCCAGCAGTTACGGGGCGTCGGACGAGCAGTACTTC. It codes for CASSYGASDEQYF.

This clonotype showed up just a few times. The chain has TRBV7-2 and TRBJ2-3; 8 nucleotides line up with TRBD2. J was trimmed by 9 bases and V by 4 bases; bases with no gene match: 9. Germline V gene lookup returns CDR1 SGHTA and CDR2 FQGNSA. CDR3 length equals 14 residues. For the CDR3, the DNA is TGTGCCAGCAGCTGGACCGGGACTAGTGACACGCAGTATTTT. Its protein product is CASSWTGTSDTQYF. The full variable domain, rest sourced from reference TRBV7-2 and TRBJ2-3, is GAGVSQSPSNKVTEKGKDVELRCDPISGHTALYWYRQSLGQGLEFLIYFQGNSAPDKSGLPSDRFSAERTGGSVSTLTIQRTQQEDSAVYLCASSWTGTSDTQYFGPGTRLTVL.

This chain joins TRBV30 and TRBJ2-7; D is uncertain. Trimming removed 2 bases at V and 4 bases at J, with 12 bases between. Germline-derived CDR1 and CDR2 are GTSNPN and SVGIG (reference sequence). CDR3 length: 13 residues. The CDR3 sequence is CAWSPGPIYEQYF. The CDR3 DNA reads as TGTGCCTGGAGTCCCGGGCCTATTTACGAGCAGTACTTC.

This clonotype has a count of ten or more. V gene TRBV7-2 combines with J gene TRBJ2-4, with D unclear. Deletions cut 7 bases from V and 1 base from J, with 5 bases between. This CDR3 has 12 amino acids. Germline CDR1 SGHTA, CDR2 FQGNSA. CDR3 in amino acids: CASTVAKNIQYF. CDR3 in DNA: TGTGCCAGCACGGTGGCCAAAAACATTCAGTACTTC.

This clonotype was recorded a few times. V usage is TRBV7-2 and J usage is TRBJ2-1, with TRBD2 matching 7 bases. Trimming cost V 6 bases and J 4 bases; bases outside gene matches: 9. The CDR3 is 15 residues long. Per the germline V gene, CDR1 is SGHTA and CDR2 is FQGNSA. CDR3 protein: CASSPGGGVYNEQFF. CDR3 DNA sequence: TGTGCCAGCAGTCCCGGTGGGGGGGTTTACAATGAGCAGTTCTTC.

The V call is TRBV5-1, the J call TRBJ1-1; D call uncertain. The CDR3 sequence is 17 residues long. V shed 4 bases and J shed 4 bases, with 23 bases lying between them. Germline V gene lookup returns CDR1 SGHRS and CDR2 YFSETQ. The CDR3 DNA reads TGCGCCAGCAGCCCGCGTTTGGGTATAGGCTTAGGCACTGAAGCTTTCTTT. Its protein product is CASSPRLGIGLGTEAFF.